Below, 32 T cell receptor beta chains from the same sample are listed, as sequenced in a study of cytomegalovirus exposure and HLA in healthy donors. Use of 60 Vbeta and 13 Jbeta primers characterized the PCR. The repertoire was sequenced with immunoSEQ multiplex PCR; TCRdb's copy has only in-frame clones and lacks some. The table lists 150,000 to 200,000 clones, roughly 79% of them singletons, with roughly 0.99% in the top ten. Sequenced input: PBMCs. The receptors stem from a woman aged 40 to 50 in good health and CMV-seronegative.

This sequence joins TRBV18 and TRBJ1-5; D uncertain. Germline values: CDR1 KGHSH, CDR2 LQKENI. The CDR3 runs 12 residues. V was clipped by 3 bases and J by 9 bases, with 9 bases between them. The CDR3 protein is CASSPENGPQHF. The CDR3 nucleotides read TGTGCCAGCTCACCGGAGAATGGGCCCCAGCATTTT.

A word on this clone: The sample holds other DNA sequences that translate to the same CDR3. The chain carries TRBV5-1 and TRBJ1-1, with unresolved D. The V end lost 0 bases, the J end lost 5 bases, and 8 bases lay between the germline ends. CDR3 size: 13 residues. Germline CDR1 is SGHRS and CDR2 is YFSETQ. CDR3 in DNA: TGCGCCAGCAGCTTGGGCGGGGAGACTGAAGCTTTCTTT. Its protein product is CASSLGGETEAFF.

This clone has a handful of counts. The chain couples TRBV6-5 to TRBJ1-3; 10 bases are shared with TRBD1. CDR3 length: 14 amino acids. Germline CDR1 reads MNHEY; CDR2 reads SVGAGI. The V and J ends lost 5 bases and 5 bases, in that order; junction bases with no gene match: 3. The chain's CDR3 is CASSPDRGRNTIYF. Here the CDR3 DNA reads TGTGCCAGCAGTCCCGACAGGGGGCGAAACACCATATATTTT.

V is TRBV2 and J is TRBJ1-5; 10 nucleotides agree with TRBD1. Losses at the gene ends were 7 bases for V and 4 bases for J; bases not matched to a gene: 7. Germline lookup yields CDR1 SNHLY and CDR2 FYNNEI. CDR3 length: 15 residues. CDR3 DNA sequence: TGTGCCAGCAAGCGGGACAGGGGTTTTAATCAGCCCCAGCATTTT. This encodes CASKRDRGFNQPQHF.

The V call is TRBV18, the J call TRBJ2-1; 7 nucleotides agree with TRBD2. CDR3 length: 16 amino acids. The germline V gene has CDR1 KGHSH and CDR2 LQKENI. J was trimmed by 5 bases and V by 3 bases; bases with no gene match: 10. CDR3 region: CASSPPGTNKNNEQFF. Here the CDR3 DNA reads TGTGCCAGCTCACCGCCCGGGACTAATAAGAACAATGAGCAGTTCTTC.

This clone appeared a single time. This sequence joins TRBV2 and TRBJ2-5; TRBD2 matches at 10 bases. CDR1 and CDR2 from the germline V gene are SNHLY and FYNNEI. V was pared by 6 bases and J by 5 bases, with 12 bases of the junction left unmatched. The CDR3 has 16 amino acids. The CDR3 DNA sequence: TGTGCCAGCAGAGAGCGGGAGGGAGGGGCCTGGGAGACCCAGTACTTC. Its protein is CASREREGGAWETQYF. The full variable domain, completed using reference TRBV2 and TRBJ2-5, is EPEVTQTPSHQVTQMGQEVILRCVPISNHLYFYWYRQILGQKVEFLVSFYNNEISEKSEIFDDQFSVERPDGSNFTLKIRSTKLEDSAMYFCASREREGGAWETQYFGPGTRLLVL.

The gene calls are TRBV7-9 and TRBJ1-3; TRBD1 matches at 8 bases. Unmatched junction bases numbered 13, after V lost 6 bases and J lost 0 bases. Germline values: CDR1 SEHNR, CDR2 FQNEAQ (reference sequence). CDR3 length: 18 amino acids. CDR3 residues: CASRLTGALPISGNTIYF. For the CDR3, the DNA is TGTGCCAGCAGGTTGACAGGGGCGCTCCCAATCTCTGGAAACACCATATATTTT.

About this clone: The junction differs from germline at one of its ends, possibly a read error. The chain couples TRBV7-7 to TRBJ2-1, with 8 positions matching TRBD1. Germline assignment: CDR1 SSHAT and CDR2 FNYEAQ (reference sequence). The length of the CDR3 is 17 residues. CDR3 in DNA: TGTGCTAGCAGCTTAGCAACGCAGGGGGCAGGCTCTTATGAGCAGTTCTTC. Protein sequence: CASSLATQGAGSYEQFF.

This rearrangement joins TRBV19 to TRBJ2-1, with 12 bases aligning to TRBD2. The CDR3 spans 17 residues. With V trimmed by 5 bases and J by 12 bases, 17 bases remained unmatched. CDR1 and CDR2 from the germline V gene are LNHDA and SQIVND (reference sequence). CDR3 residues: CASSSRLAGESVGGQFF. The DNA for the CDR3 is TGTGCCAGTAGTTCTCGACTAGCGGGAGAGTCAGTGGGCGGGCAGTTCTTC. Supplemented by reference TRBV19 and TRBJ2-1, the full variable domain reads DGGITQSPKYLFRKEGQNVTLSCEQNLNHDAMYWYRQDPGQGLRLIYYSQIVNDFQKGDIAEGYSVSREKKESFPLTVTSAQKNPTAFYLCASSSRLAGESVGGQFFGPGTRLTVL.

The CDR3 sequence: CASSPRDSYTEAFF. The CDR3 DNA sequence: TGTGCCAGCAGTCCCCGCGACTCCTACACTGAAGCTTTCTTT. This chain uses TRBV2 with TRBJ1-1; the D is unclear. V was cut by 5 bases and J by 3 bases, with 13 bases left in between. Germline CDR1 SNHLY, CDR2 FYNNEI. The CDR3 has 14 residues.

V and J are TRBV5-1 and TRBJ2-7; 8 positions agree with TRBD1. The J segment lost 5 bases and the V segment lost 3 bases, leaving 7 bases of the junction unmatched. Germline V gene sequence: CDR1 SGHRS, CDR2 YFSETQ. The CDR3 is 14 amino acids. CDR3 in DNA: TGCGCCAGCAGCTCTGACAGGGGCGATGACGAGCAGTACTTC. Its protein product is CASSSDRGDDEQYF.

The CDR3 loop is CASSVGVTGYDEQYF. CDR3 nucleotide sequence: TGTGCCAGCAGCGTAGGGGTGACAGGGTACGACGAGCAGTACTTC. The chain carries TRBV9 and TRBJ2-7, with TRBD1 identical over 7 bases. Germline CDR1 and CDR2: SGDLS and YYNGEE. The ends lost 0 bases at V and 5 bases at J; junction bases unmatched: 8. The CDR3 runs 15 residues.

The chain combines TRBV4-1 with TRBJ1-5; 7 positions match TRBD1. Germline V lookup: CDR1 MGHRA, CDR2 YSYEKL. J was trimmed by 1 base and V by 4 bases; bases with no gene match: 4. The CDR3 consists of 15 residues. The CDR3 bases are TGCGCCAGCAGCCTTACGGGACAGAGCAATCAGCCCCAGCATTTT. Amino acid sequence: CASSLTGQSNQPQHF.

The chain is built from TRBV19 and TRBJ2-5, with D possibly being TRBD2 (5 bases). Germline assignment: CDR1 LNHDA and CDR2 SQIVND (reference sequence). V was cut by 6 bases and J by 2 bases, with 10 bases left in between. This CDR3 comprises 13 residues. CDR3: CASRSSGQETQYF. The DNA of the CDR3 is TGTGCCAGTAGGTCGAGCGGACAAGAGACCCAGTACTTC.

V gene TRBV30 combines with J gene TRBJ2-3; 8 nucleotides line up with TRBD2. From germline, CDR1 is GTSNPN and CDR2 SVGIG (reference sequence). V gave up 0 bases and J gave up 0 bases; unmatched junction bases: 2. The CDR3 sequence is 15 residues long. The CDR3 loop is CAWSVVAGSTDTQYF. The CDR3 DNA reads TGTGCCTGGAGTGTAGTAGCGGGAAGCACAGATACGCAGTATTTT.

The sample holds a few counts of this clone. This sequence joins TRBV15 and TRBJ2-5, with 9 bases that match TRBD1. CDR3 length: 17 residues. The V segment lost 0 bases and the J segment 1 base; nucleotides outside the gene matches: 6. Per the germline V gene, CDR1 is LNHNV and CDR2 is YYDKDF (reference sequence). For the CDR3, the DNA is TGTGCCACCAGCAGAGAGGTGGGACAGGGACTCCAAGAGACCCAGTACTTC. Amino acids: CATSREVGQGLQETQYF.

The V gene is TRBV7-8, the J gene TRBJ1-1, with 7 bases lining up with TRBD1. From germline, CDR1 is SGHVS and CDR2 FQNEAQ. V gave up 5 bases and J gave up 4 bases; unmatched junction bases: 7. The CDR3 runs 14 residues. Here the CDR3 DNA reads TGTGCCAGCAGCCCCGGACAGGCACGCACTGAAGCTTTCTTT. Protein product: CASSPGQARTEAFF.

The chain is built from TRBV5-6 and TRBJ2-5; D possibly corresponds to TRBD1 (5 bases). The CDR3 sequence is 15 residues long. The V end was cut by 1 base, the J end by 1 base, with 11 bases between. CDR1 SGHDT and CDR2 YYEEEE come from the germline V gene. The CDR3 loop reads CASSLYQGPQETQYF. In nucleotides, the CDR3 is TGTGCCAGCAGCTTGTATCAGGGTCCCCAAGAGACCCAGTACTTC. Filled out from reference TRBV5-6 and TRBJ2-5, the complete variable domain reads DAGVTQSPTHLIKTRGQQVTLRCSPKSGHDTVSWYQQALGQGPQFIFQYYEEEERQRGNFPDRFSGHQFPNYSSELNVNALLLGDSALYLCASSLYQGPQETQYFGPGTRLLVL.

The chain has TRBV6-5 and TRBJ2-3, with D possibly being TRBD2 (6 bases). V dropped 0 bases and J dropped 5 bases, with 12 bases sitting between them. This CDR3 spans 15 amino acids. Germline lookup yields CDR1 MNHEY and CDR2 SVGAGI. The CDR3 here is CASSYSRQGGDTQYF. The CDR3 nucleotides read TGTGCCAGCAGTTACTCTCGGCAGGGAGGAGATACGCAGTATTTT.

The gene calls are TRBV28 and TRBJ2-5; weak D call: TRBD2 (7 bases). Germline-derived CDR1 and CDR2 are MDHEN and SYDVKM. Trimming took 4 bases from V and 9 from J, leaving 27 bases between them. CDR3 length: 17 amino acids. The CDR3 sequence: CASSSLGRVDVGGPQYF. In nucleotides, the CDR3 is TGTGCCAGCAGTTCTCTCGGCAGGGTAGATGTGGGGGGGCCCCAGTACTTC.

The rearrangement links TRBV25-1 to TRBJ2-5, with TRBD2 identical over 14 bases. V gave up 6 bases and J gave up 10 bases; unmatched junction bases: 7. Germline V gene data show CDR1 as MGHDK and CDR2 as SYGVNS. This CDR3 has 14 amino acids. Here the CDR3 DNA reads TGTGCCAGCAGCCAAGGGACTAGCGGGAGAGTCCAGTACTTC. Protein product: CASSQGTSGRVQYF.

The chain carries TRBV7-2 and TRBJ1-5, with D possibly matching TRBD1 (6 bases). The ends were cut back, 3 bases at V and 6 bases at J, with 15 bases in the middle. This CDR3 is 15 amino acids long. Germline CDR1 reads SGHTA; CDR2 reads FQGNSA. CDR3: CASSLARQGIQPQHF. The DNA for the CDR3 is TGTGCCAGCAGCTTGGCCCGGCAGGGGATTCAGCCCCAGCATTTT.

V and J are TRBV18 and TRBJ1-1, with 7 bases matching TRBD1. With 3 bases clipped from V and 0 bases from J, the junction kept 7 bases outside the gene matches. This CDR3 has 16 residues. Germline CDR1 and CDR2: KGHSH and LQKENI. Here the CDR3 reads CASSPGQTKMNTEAFF. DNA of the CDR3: TGTGCCAGCTCACCGGGACAGACTAAAATGAACACTGAAGCTTTCTTT.

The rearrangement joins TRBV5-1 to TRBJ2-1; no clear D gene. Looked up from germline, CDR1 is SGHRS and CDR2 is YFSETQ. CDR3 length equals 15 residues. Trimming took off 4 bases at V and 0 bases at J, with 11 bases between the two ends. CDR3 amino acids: CASSLKESSYNEQFF. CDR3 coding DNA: TGCGCCAGCAGCCTCAAAGAGAGCTCCTACAATGAGCAGTTCTTC.

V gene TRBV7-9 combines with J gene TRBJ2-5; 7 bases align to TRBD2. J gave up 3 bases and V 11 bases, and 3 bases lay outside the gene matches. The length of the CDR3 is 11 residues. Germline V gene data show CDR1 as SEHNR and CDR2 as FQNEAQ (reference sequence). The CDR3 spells CAGAGEETQYF. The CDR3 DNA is TGTGCCGGCGCGGGGGAAGAGACCCAGTACTTC.

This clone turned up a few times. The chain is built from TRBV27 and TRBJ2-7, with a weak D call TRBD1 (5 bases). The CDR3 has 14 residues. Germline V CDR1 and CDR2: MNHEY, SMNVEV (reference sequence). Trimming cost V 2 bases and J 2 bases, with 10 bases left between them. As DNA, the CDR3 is TGTGCCAGCAGTTTAGGAACAGGTCCCTACGAGCAGTACTTC. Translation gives CASSLGTGPYEQYF.

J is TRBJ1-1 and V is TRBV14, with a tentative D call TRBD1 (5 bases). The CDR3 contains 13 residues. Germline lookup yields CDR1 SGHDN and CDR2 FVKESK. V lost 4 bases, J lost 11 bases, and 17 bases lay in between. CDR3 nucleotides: TGTGCCAGCAGCCCGCCGGGGGACCCGAGGGCTTTCTTT. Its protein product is CASSPPGDPRAFF.

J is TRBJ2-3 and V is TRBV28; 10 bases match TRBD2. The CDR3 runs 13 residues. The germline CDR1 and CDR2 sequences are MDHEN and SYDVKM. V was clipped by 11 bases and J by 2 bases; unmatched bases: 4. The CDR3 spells CAGGLAATDTQYF. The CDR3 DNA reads TGTGCCGGAGGACTAGCGGCCACAGATACGCAGTATTTT.

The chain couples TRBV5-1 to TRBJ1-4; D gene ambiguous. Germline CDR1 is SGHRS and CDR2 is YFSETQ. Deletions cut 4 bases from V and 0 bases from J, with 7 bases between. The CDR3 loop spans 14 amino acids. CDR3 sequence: CASSLDSTNEKLFF. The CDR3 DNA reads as TGCGCCAGCAGCCTCGACTCAACTAATGAAAAACTGTTTTTT.

CDR3 DNA: TGTGCCAGCAGCTTGGGAGTGTCAGGGCGCGGAAACACCATATATTTT. Protein: CASSLGVSGRGNTIYF. The chain combines TRBV5-4 with TRBJ1-3; weak D call: TRBD1 (5 bases). The V gene lost 0 bases and the J gene lost 4 bases, with 14 bases spanning the gap. CDR1 is SGHNT and CDR2 is YYREEE in the germline V gene (reference sequence). The length of the CDR3 is 16 residues.

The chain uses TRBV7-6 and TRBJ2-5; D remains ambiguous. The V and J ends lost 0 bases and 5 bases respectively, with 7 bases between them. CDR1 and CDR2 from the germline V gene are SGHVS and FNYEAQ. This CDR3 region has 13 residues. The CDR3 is CASSLALRETQYF. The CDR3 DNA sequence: TGTGCCAGCAGCTTAGCACTTCGGGAGACCCAGTACTTC.

DNA for the CDR3: TGTGCCACCAGCAGAGATAGGGGCGTAAACTATGGCTACACCTTC. Its translation is CATSRDRGVNYGYTF. The rearrangement joins TRBV15 to TRBJ1-2, with D perhaps matching TRBD1 (5 bases). Germline V gene data show CDR1 as LNHNV and CDR2 as YYDKDF (reference sequence). The V gene lost 0 bases and the J gene lost 2 bases, with 10 bases spanning the gap. This CDR3 is built from 15 residues.